These 27 T cell receptor beta chains share one sample of origin, sequenced in a study of blood T cell repertoires in COVID-19. Method: immunoSEQ multiplex PCR; TCRdb's copy keeps in-frame clones and lacks some. The sample records 210,000 or so clones, approximately 85% being singletons. Material for sequencing was peripheral blood. These receptors originate from a man aged 45-65 years with COVID-19, enrolled during active disease.

The V call is TRBV6-6, the J call TRBJ1-5; D gene uncertain. The V end was cut by 5 bases, the J end by 6 bases, with 14 bases between. CDR3 length equals 14 residues. CDR1 and CDR2 from the germline V gene are MNHNY and SVGAGI (reference sequence). The chain's CDR3 is CASSPWESLQPQHF. The CDR3 DNA follows: TGTGCCAGCAGTCCCTGGGAGAGCCTTCAGCCCCAGCATTTT.

This chain uses TRBV28 with TRBJ2-7, with a weak D call TRBD1 (6 bases). The CDR3 covers 14 residues. The germline V gene encodes CDR1 MDHEN and CDR2 SYDVKM. V was pared by 8 bases and J by 3 bases, with 17 bases between. The CDR3 nucleotides read TGTGCCAGCCGGCCACAGGGCACCATCTACGAGCAGTACTTC. It specifies CASRPQGTIYEQYF.

The chain combines TRBV30 with TRBJ1-1; D is unresolved. Looked up from germline, CDR1 is GTSNPN and CDR2 is SVGIG (reference sequence). Trimming removed 1 base from V and 0 bases from J, with 9 bases in between. The CDR3 consists of 14 residues. The CDR3 is CAWSETVLNTEAFF. The CDR3 region has the DNA TGTGCCTGGAGTGAAACAGTTTTGAACACTGAAGCTTTCTTT.

The chain couples TRBV15 to TRBJ2-3; D perhaps matches TRBD1 (5 bases). The CDR3 contains 15 residues. The ends were cut back, 4 bases at V and 1 base at J, with 12 bases in the middle. Germline lookup yields CDR1 LNHNV and CDR2 YYDKDF (reference sequence). Here the CDR3 reads CATSTRVVGTDTQYF. The CDR3 DNA is TGTGCCACCAGCACCAGGGTGGTCGGCACAGATACGCAGTATTTT.

The chain uses TRBV5-1 and TRBJ1-2, with D unresolved. This CDR3 is 14 amino acids long. Germline V CDR1 and CDR2: SGHRS, YFSETQ. Deletions cut 1 base from V and 4 bases from J, with 11 bases between. The DNA for the CDR3 is TGCGCCAGCAGCTTGTCCGGGGATGTCTATGGCTACACCTTC. Translating gives CASSLSGDVYGYTF.

The chain recombines TRBV4-3 with TRBJ2-1; 10 bases map to TRBD2. Per the germline V gene, CDR1 is LGHNA and CDR2 is YSLEER. Trimming cost V 1 base and J 8 bases; bases outside gene matches: 8. The CDR3 consists of 16 residues. DNA for the CDR3: TGCGCCAGCAGCCAAGTTACTAGCGGGGTTTGGGATGAGCAGTTCTTC. Its protein product is CASSQVTSGVWDEQFF.

CDR3 sequence reads: CSASPPALAGGHVDTQYF. CDR3 DNA sequence: TGCAGTGCTAGTCCCCCGGCCTTAGCGGGGGGGCATGTAGATACGCAGTATTTT. V and J are TRBV20-1 and TRBJ2-3; 11 nucleotides align to TRBD2. The CDR3 is made up of 18 amino acids. The V gene end was trimmed by 3 bases and the J gene end by 5 bases; junction bases not matched to a gene: 16. Germline lookup yields CDR1 DFQATT and CDR2 SNEGSKA (reference sequence).

V and J are TRBV9 and TRBJ2-7; a weak D match, TRBD2 (6 bases). CDR1 is SGDLS, CDR2 YYNGEE, per germline. Trimming took off 0 bases at V and 4 bases at J, with 17 bases between the two ends. This CDR3 has 16 residues. In DNA form, the CDR3 reads TGTGCCAGCAGCGTAGAACCTAGTGGGGGGTTTTACGAGCAGTACTTC. This translates into CASSVEPSGGFYEQYF.

Worth noting for this clone: At one end the junction does not follow the germline gene, possibly because of a read error. The rearrangement uses TRBV6-5 and TRBJ2-1, with D uncertain. Germline values: CDR1 MNHEY, CDR2 SVGAGI. The CDR3 sequence is 15 residues long. DNA of the CDR3: TGTGCCAGCAGTTACTCTGGTCGGTCCTACAGTGAGCAGTTCTTC. Translating it yields CASSYSGRSYSEQFF.

This clone has only a few counts. This sequence joins TRBV7-3 and TRBJ1-2, with D unresolved. Trimming took 2 bases from V and 5 from J, leaving 9 bases between them. Germline V gene lookup returns CDR1 SGHTA and CDR2 FQGTGA. CDR3 length equals 13 residues. CDR3 in DNA: TGTGCCAGCAGCTTAGGGAGGGTGTATGGCTACACCTTC. Protein product: CASSLGRVYGYTF.

The chain combines TRBV5-4 with TRBJ2-5, with TRBD2 matching 12 bases. Germline V gene data show CDR1 as SGHNT and CDR2 as YYREEE (reference sequence). The trim removed 6 bases at V and 5 bases at J, leaving 8 bases unmatched. This CDR3 has 15 residues. The DNA of the CDR3 is TGTGCCAGCAAACCGACTAGCGGGGGCGGGGAGACCCAGTACTTC. This encodes CASKPTSGGGETQYF.

In its sample, this clone was seen a few times. This rearrangement joins TRBV7-2 to TRBJ2-6; 8 nucleotides agree with TRBD1. The CDR3 spans 16 residues. With 5 bases clipped from V and 2 bases from J, the junction kept 5 bases outside the gene matches. Germline loops: CDR1 SGHTA, CDR2 FQGNSA. In DNA, the CDR3 is TGTGCCAGCAGCCTACAGACAGGGGCTGGGGCCAACGTCCTGACTTTC. This encodes CASSLQTGAGANVLTF.

The V call is TRBV19, the J call TRBJ1-5; no reliable D call. The length of the CDR3 is 14 residues. The germline V gene encodes CDR1 LNHDA and CDR2 SQIVND (reference sequence). Trimming stripped 4 bases from V and 3 bases from J, with 10 bases between. The CDR3 spells CASSTSGFNQPQHF. CDR3 sequence (DNA): TGTGCCAGTAGTACATCAGGTTTCAATCAGCCCCAGCATTTT.

The chain uses TRBV5-4 and TRBJ2-1, with TRBD1 matching 7 bases. The CDR3 has 15 residues. Germline CDR1 is SGHNT and CDR2 is YYREEE (reference sequence). V dropped 3 bases and J dropped 3; count of bases not matched to a gene: 6. CDR3 sequence reads: CASSYRDRVYNEQFF. The CDR3 DNA follows: TGTGCCAGCAGCTACCGGGACAGAGTCTACAATGAGCAGTTCTTC.

The V call is TRBV7-9, the J call TRBJ2-3; D gene unclear. The CDR3 contains 12 residues. The germline V gene encodes CDR1 SEHNR and CDR2 FQNEAQ (reference sequence). Trimming removed 5 bases from V and 6 bases from J, with 9 bases in between. The CDR3 bases are TGTGCCAGCAGCGGCTCCTGGGATACGCAGTATTTT. It translates to CASSGSWDTQYF.

The chain carries TRBV5-8 and TRBJ1-1, with 7 bases aligning to TRBD1. Trimming took 3 bases from V and 2 from J; bases not matched to a gene: 4. The CDR3 totals 14 residues. Germline V CDR1 and CDR2: SGHTS, YDEGEE. The CDR3 region has the DNA TGTGCCAGCAGCTGGGGGACAGCCAACACTGAAGCTTTCTTT. Its translation is CASSWGTANTEAFF.

The chain recombines TRBV29-1 with TRBJ1-1; D ambiguous. Germline CDR1 is SQVTM and CDR2 is ANQGSEA. The CDR3 totals 13 residues. V was shortened by 3 bases and J by 0 bases, with 8 bases between the two germline ends. This chain's CDR3 is CSVDEHLNTEAFF. Here the CDR3 DNA reads TGCAGCGTTGACGAACATTTGAACACTGAAGCTTTCTTT. Full variable domain (remainder filled in from reference TRBV29-1 and TRBJ1-1): SAVISQKPSRDICQRGTSLTIQCQVDSQVTMMFWYRQQPGQSLTLIATANQGSEATYESGFVIDKFPISRPNLTFSTLTVSNMSPEDSSIYLCSVDEHLNTEAFFGQGTRLTVV.

This sequence joins TRBV7-6 and TRBJ2-5; perhaps TRBD2 as D (7 bases). CDR1 is SGHVS, CDR2 FNYEAQ, per germline. Deletions cut 0 bases from V and 7 bases from J, with 18 bases between. The CDR3 has 16 amino acids. CDR3 region: CASSLAGEGRGRTQYF. The CDR3 DNA follows: TGTGCCAGCAGCTTAGCTGGGGAGGGCAGGGGACGGACCCAGTACTTC.

This clone was detected a few times. The CDR3 DNA is TGTGCCAGCAGCCAACAAGTCACTAGCGGGGGGGCCCGCTTCACCGGGGAGCTGTTTTTT. This translates into CASSQQVTSGGARFTGELFF. This chain uses TRBV4-2 with TRBJ2-2, with TRBD2 matching over 13 bases. From germline, CDR1 is LGHNA and CDR2 YNFKEQ. The CDR3 loop spans 20 amino acids. Trimming at V came to 2 bases and at J to 4 bases, leaving 13 bases not matched to a gene.

The rearrangement links TRBV7-2 to TRBJ1-5; 9 nucleotides match TRBD1. Losses at the gene ends were 5 bases for V and 4 bases for J; bases not matched to a gene: 6. The V gene's germline CDR1 is SGHTA and CDR2 FQGNSA. The CDR3 totals 15 residues. The CDR3 loop reads CASSTRQGDNQPQHF. In nucleotides, the CDR3 is TGTGCCAGCAGCACCCGACAGGGGGATAATCAGCCCCAGCATTTT.

The table lists this clone with many counts. The V and J genes are TRBV5-8 and TRBJ2-2; 7 bases line up with TRBD1. The CDR3 runs to 16 residues. CDR1 and CDR2 from the germline V gene are SGHTS and YDEGEE. Trimming removed 7 bases from V and 2 bases from J; junction bases left unmatched: 11. This chain's CDR3 is CASETPGTENTGELFF. The DNA of the CDR3 is TGTGCCAGCGAGACCCCCGGGACAGAAAACACCGGGGAGCTGTTTTTT.

This chain joins TRBV7-8 and TRBJ2-7, with TRBD1 identical over 10 bases. The germline gives CDR1 SGHVS, CDR2 FQNEAQ. CDR3 size: 16 residues. With 2 bases clipped from V and 6 bases from J, the junction kept 10 bases outside the gene matches. The CDR3 loop is CASSLRDRGYNPEQYF. The CDR3 nucleotides are TGTGCCAGCAGCTTAAGGGACAGGGGATATAATCCCGAGCAGTACTTC.

The V and J genes are TRBV6-5 and TRBJ2-2; 7 nucleotides agree with TRBD1. Germline loops: CDR1 MNHEY, CDR2 SVGAGI. J gave up 4 bases and V 0 bases, and 2 bases lay outside the gene matches. This CDR3 has 15 amino acids. In nucleotides, the CDR3 is TGTGCCAGCAGTTACTCCAGGGGGATCACCGGGGAGCTGTTTTTT. This translates into CASSYSRGITGELFF.

The CDR3 reads CSVEDSPYEQYF. DNA for the CDR3: TGCAGCGTTGAAGACAGTCCCTACGAGCAGTACTTC. The gene calls are TRBV29-1 and TRBJ2-7, with D uncertain. Trimming removed 0 bases at V and 2 bases at J, with 5 bases between. CDR3 length: 12 residues. Germline CDR1 is SQVTM and CDR2 is ANQGSEA.

J is TRBJ2-1 and V is TRBV27; 9 nucleotides agree with TRBD1. Germline loops: CDR1 MNHEY, CDR2 SMNVEV (reference sequence). The CDR3 has 17 amino acids. J lost 3 bases, V lost 6 bases, and 12 bases had no gene match. CDR3 amino acids: CASRNPRDRDLYNEQFF. In nucleotides, the CDR3 is TGTGCCAGCAGAAACCCCAGGGACAGGGATCTCTACAATGAGCAGTTCTTC.

The J gene is TRBJ2-4, the V gene TRBV7-3; no definite D call. Germline lookup yields CDR1 SGHTA and CDR2 FQGTGA. V gave up 6 bases and J gave up 9 bases, with 12 bases separating them. The CDR3 sequence is 12 residues long. The CDR3 DNA sequence: TGTGCCAGCAGGGCAGCCTCGGGCATTCAGTACTTC. Translated, it gives CASRAASGIQYF.

This clone was found once. This sequence joins TRBV28 and TRBJ2-5; a possible D gene is TRBD1 (6 bases). The CDR3 sequence is 13 residues long. V was cut by 2 bases and J by 5 bases, with 9 bases left in between. CDR1 and CDR2 (germline): MDHEN, SYDVKM. The CDR3 sequence: CASSLGGRETQYF. Here the CDR3 DNA reads TGTGCCAGCAGTTTAGGGGGCCGGGAGACCCAGTACTTC.